The present T cell receptor beta chain was sequenced within a study of blood T cell repertoires in COVID-19. For the study at large: Samples of COVID-19 (acute and convalescent) were obtained from the United States, Italy and Spain. T cells, B-cell-depleted T cells, or PBMCs provided the cDNA or gDNA that served as material.

Per the original methods: By means of reference gene primer amplification, nucleated cell counts were estimated. The protocol was immunoSEQ multiplex PCR, while the TCRdb copy is restricted to in-frame clones and leaves out a portion. V, J and clone size are taken as reported in that table, and D and trimming were inferred from the DNA itself. The sample includes under 200,000 clones, roughly 87% of them seen just once. The CDR3 is made up of 15 amino acids. Germline V gene sequence: CDR1 KGHSH, CDR2 LQKENI. Between the trimmed V and J ends, which lost 2 bases and 3 bases, there was a span of 13 bases.

This clonotype was obtained from a woman aged 55-75 years who had recovered from COVID-19. The sample was peripheral blood. The chain recombines TRBV18 with TRBJ1-2; no definite D call. The CDR3 DNA reads TGTGCCAGCTCACCATTCGATTTCGGGGACTATGGCTACACCTTC. Amino acids: CASSPFDFGDYGYTF.